Following are 32 T cell receptor beta chains from one sample sequenced in a study of T cell responses to AZD1222 COVID-19 vaccine. Some clones are missing from TCRdb's copy, which holds only in-frame ones; the method was immunoSEQ multiplex PCR. The repertoire holds 150,000 to 200,000 clones, roughly 89% seen once, with 1.5% to 2% in the top ten. The material was peripheral blood, obtained on day 0 of AZD1222 vaccination. The receptors were gathered from an adult in good health.

The DNA of the CDR3 is TGTGCCAGCAGCCTCGGGGGTTCGAACACCGGGGAGCTGTTTTTT. Its translation is CASSLGGSNTGELFF. The chain links TRBV7-2 to TRBJ2-2; tentatively, D is TRBD2 (6 bases). CDR3 length: 15 amino acids. CDR1 is SGHTA and CDR2 is FQGNSA in the germline V gene. V lost 5 bases and J lost 0, with 10 bases in between.

CDR3 in amino acids: CASSFGADYEQYF. Here the CDR3 DNA reads TGTGCCAGCAGCTTTGGGGCCGACTACGAGCAGTACTTC. The chain is built from TRBV5-6 and TRBJ2-7, with TRBD1 as a possible D gene (5 bases). Trimming removed 2 bases at V and 3 bases at J, with 9 bases between. The germline gives CDR1 SGHDT, CDR2 YYEEEE. The CDR3 is 13 residues long.

The chain links TRBV2 to TRBJ2-2; D not resolved. This CDR3 comprises 14 residues. V was cut by 4 bases and J by 6 bases, with 12 bases left in between. CDR1 and CDR2 (germline): SNHLY, FYNNEI. In DNA, the CDR3 is TGTGCCAGCAGTGGTCTTTGGGAAGCCGGGGAGCTGTTTTTT. This sequence encodes CASSGLWEAGELFF.

J is TRBJ1-6 and V is TRBV30; the D is unclear. Germline V gene sequence: CDR1 GTSNPN, CDR2 SVGIG (reference sequence). This CDR3 region has 14 residues. The V gene lost 4 bases and the J gene lost 11 bases, with 18 bases spanning the gap. The CDR3 nucleotides read TGTGCCTGGAAGAGTGGGTGGAGTAGCGCACCCCTCCACTTT. Translating gives CAWKSGWSSAPLHF. Full variable domain (missing parts from reference TRBV30 and TRBJ1-6): SQTIHQWPATLVQPVGSPLSLECTVEGTSNPNLYWYRQAAGRGLQLLFYSVGIGQISSEVPQNLSASRPQDRQFILSSKKLLLSDSGFYLCAWKSGWSSAPLHFGNGTRLTVT.

This clone was recorded only once. This chain links TRBV3-1 (or the pseudogene TRBV3-2) with TRBJ2-5; 10 bases line up with TRBD2. The CDR3 has 17 residues. V gave up 1 base and J gave up 6 bases; unmatched junction bases: 11. CDR1 LGHDT and CDR2 YNNKEL come from the germline V gene (reference sequence). CDR3 amino acids: CASSQGLAGVTRKTQYF. In DNA form, the CDR3 reads TGTGCCAGCAGCCAAGGACTAGCGGGCGTGACAAGAAAGACCCAGTACTTC.

V gene TRBV27 combines with J gene TRBJ1-4; D call uncertain. Germline V CDR1 and CDR2: MNHEY, SMNVEV (reference sequence). The CDR3 loop spans 13 amino acids. Trimming left V 3 bases short and J 6 bases short, with 8 bases between. The CDR3 region has the DNA TGTGCCAGCAGTTTGGGGTATGATGAAAAACTGTTTTTT. Translation gives CASSLGYDEKLFF.

This clone was seen a single time. V usage is TRBV4-3 and J usage is TRBJ2-5; D is unresolved. The CDR3 runs to 14 residues. CDR1 is LGHNA, CDR2 YSLEER, per germline. V lost 1 base and J 4 bases, leaving 10 bases between the germline ends. CDR3 DNA sequence: TGCGCCAGCAGCCAAGGCGGATTTGGAGAGACCCAGTACTTC. Amino acids: CASSQGGFGETQYF.

The CDR3 DNA reads TGTGCCAGTAGTATGGGGACAGGTTTTTCCGAGCAGTACTTC. Translating it yields CASSMGTGFSEQYF. This rearrangement joins TRBV19 to TRBJ2-7, with 8 bases that match TRBD1. The V and J ends lost 3 bases and 6 bases, in that order; junction bases with no gene match: 7. CDR1 LNHDA and CDR2 SQIVND come from the germline V gene (reference sequence). There are 14 residues in the CDR3.

The chain has TRBV6-5 and TRBJ1-2, with 7 bases fitting TRBD1. This CDR3 contains 16 residues. With 3 bases clipped from V and 0 bases from J, the junction kept 7 bases outside the gene matches. Germline CDR1 MNHEY, CDR2 SVGAGI. The CDR3 is CASSYGTGDPNYGYTF. The CDR3 nucleotides are TGTGCCAGCAGTTATGGCACAGGGGATCCTAACTATGGCTACACCTTC.

This clone was counted once. The gene calls are TRBV5-1 and TRBJ2-7; TRBD2 agrees at 11 bases. J was trimmed by 3 bases and V by 0 bases; bases with no gene match: 2. The CDR3 is 15 residues long. CDR1 and CDR2 (germline): SGHRS, YFSETQ. The CDR3 sequence: CASSLGGTSGYEQYF. In DNA, the CDR3 is TGCGCCAGCAGCTTGGGCGGGACTAGCGGCTACGAGCAGTACTTC.

The chain employs TRBV30 and TRBJ2-4, with a tentative D call TRBD1 (5 bases). The CDR3 runs 12 residues. Germline V lookup: CDR1 GTSNPN, CDR2 SVGIG (reference sequence). V shed 4 bases and J shed 1 base, with 5 bases lying between them. As DNA, the CDR3 is TGTGCCTGGAAGGGGGCCAAAAACATTCAGTACTTC. It yields the protein CAWKGAKNIQYF.

The chain joins TRBV7-6 to TRBJ2-2, with D tentatively TRBD1 (6 bases). This CDR3 comprises 15 residues. Germline V gene sequence: CDR1 SGHVS, CDR2 FNYEAQ. Trimming took 5 bases from V and 2 from J, leaving 12 bases between them. The CDR3 here is CASSPGTPNTGELFF. The CDR3 DNA reads TGTGCCAGCAGCCCCGGGACACCAAACACCGGGGAGCTGTTTTTT.

The CDR3 DNA sequence: TGTGCCACCAGCAGAGATCGGGTAGACGCGGATACGCAGTATTTT. Translated, it gives CATSRDRVDADTQYF. V is TRBV15 and J is TRBJ2-3; D is ambiguous. There are 15 residues in the CDR3. Trimming took 0 bases from V and 6 from J, leaving 13 bases between them. The germline V gene encodes CDR1 LNHNV and CDR2 YYDKDF (reference sequence). Supplemented by reference TRBV15 and TRBJ2-3, the full variable domain reads DAMVIQNPRYQVTQFGKPVTLSCSQTLNHNVMYWYQQKSSQAPKLLFHYYDKDFNNEADTPDNFQSRRPNTSFCFLDIRSPGLGDTAMYLCATSRDRVDADTQYFGPGTRLTVL.

The chain has TRBV18 and TRBJ1-1; D not certain. Trimming took off 3 bases at V and 5 bases at J, with 19 bases between the two ends. Germline values: CDR1 KGHSH, CDR2 LQKENI. This CDR3 region has 16 residues. The CDR3 nucleotides are TGTGCCAGCTCACCGACCAAAGCCTCGACGAAGACTGAAGCTTTCTTT. Amino acids: CASSPTKASTKTEAFF.

The gene calls are TRBV3-1 (or the pseudogene TRBV3-2) and TRBJ2-5, with D perhaps matching TRBD2 (7 bases). The CDR3 consists of 12 residues. Looked up from germline, CDR1 is LGHDT and CDR2 is YNNKEL (reference sequence). The germline V and J ends were trimmed by 4 bases and 10 bases, with 13 bases remaining between them. The DNA for the CDR3 is TGTGCCAGCAGCCTCAGGGAGGGGGGCCAGTACTTC. Translated, it gives CASSLREGGQYF.

The chain joins TRBV11-2 to TRBJ1-6; D is uncertain. Trimming stripped 0 bases from V and 6 bases from J, with 3 bases between. CDR1 SGHAT and CDR2 FQNNGV come from the germline V gene. This CDR3 is built from 13 residues. The CDR3: CASSLDPNSPLHF. The CDR3 region has the DNA TGTGCCAGCAGCTTAGACCCTAATTCACCCCTCCACTTT. Looking up the rest from reference TRBV11-2 and TRBJ1-6 gives the full variable domain: EAGVAQSPRYKIIEKRQSVAFWCNPISGHATLYWYQQILGQGPKLLIQFQNNGVVDDSQLPKDRFSAERLKGVDSTLKIQPAKLEDSAVYLCASSLDPNSPLHFGNGTRLTVT.

This clone has a single count. Other nucleotide sequences in the sample specify the same CDR3. The rearrangement joins TRBV7-2 to TRBJ2-5, with D unclear. Germline lookup yields CDR1 SGHTA and CDR2 FQGNSA. V lost 1 base, J lost 3 bases, and 6 bases lay in between. The CDR3 is 13 residues long. CDR3 coding DNA: TGTGCCAGCAGCTTAGATAGGAAAGAGACCCAGTACTTC. This gives the protein CASSLDRKETQYF.

The rearrangement uses TRBV5-1 and TRBJ2-7, with 7 bases fitting TRBD1. The germline V gene has CDR1 SGHRS and CDR2 YFSETQ. V shed 1 base and J 5 bases; nucleotides not matched to a gene: 9. This CDR3 has 15 residues. CDR3 sequence (DNA): TGCGCCAGCAGCTTGACAGGGGATAGGAGCGACGAGCAGTACTTC. It specifies CASSLTGDRSDEQYF. Using reference TRBV5-1 and TRBJ2-7 for the parts outside the CDR3, the full variable domain is KAGVTQTPRYLIKTRGQQVTLSCSPISGHRSVSWYQQTPGQGLQFLFEYFSETQRNKGNFPGRFSGRQFSNSRSEMNVSTLELGDSALYLCASSLTGDRSDEQYFGPGTRLTVT.

This chain links TRBV5-1 with TRBJ1-1, with a weak D call TRBD1 (5 bases). Germline CDR1 is SGHRS and CDR2 is YFSETQ. The length of the CDR3 is 15 residues. V lost 3 bases to trimming and J lost 8 bases, with 20 bases between them. The CDR3 sequence is CASSSSRPTNREAFF. The CDR3 bases are TGCGCCAGCAGCTCGAGCCGACCCACCAACAGGGAAGCTTTCTTT.

The V and J genes are TRBV30 and TRBJ1-2; D may be TRBD1 (5 bases). The CDR3 is 14 amino acids. Trimming shortened V by 2 bases and J by 5 bases, and 15 bases separated the two germline ends. CDR1 and CDR2 from the germline V gene are GTSNPN and SVGIG (reference sequence). CDR3 in amino acids: CAWSWVRGGYGYTF. In nucleotides, the CDR3 is TGTGCCTGGAGTTGGGTTAGGGGAGGGTATGGCTACACCTTC.

The V and J genes are TRBV7-9 and TRBJ2-1; TRBD1 matches 9 bases. After removal of 5 bases from V and 9 bases from J, the junction contained 17 bases not matched to a gene. The CDR3 is 17 residues long. Germline V gives CDR1 SEHNR, CDR2 FQNEAQ (reference sequence). The CDR3 here is CASSRPLPGQGGGEQFF. The CDR3, as DNA: TGTGCCAGCAGCAGACCACTACCGGGACAGGGAGGTGGTGAGCAGTTCTTC.

The V call is TRBV6-1, the J call TRBJ2-7; the match to TRBD2 covers 9 bases. CDR3 length: 16 amino acids. The V gene end was trimmed by 4 bases and the J gene end by 0 bases; junction bases not matched to a gene: 7. CDR1 MNHNS and CDR2 SASEGT come from the germline V gene. The CDR3 here is CASSVASGVSSYEQYF. The CDR3 coding sequence is TGTGCCAGCAGTGTTGCTAGCGGGGTCAGCTCCTACGAGCAGTACTTC.

The chain joins TRBV6-5 to TRBJ2-2, with TRBD2 matching 12 bases. Germline trimming cut 6 bases from V and 4 bases from J; bases unmatched to any gene: 3. This CDR3 spans 15 amino acids. Germline V gene data show CDR1 as MNHEY and CDR2 as SVGAGI. The CDR3 spells CASRKTSGSTGELFF. The DNA for the CDR3 is TGTGCCAGCAGGAAGACTAGCGGGAGCACCGGGGAGCTGTTTTTT.

This clone was found a few times. The chain has TRBV19 and TRBJ1-5; D perhaps matches TRBD1 (6 bases). With 5 bases removed from V and 4 bases from J, the gap between germline ends came to 9 bases. This CDR3 comprises 13 residues. The V gene's germline CDR1 is LNHDA and CDR2 SQIVND (reference sequence). DNA for the CDR3: TGTGCCAGTAGTTTCCAGGGGAATCAGCCCCAGCATTTT. Translation: CASSFQGNQPQHF.

This rearrangement joins TRBV5-1 to TRBJ2-5; tentatively, D is TRBD1 (6 bases). CDR1 SGHRS and CDR2 YFSETQ come from the germline V gene. Trimming stripped 5 bases from V and 2 bases from J, with 10 bases between. This CDR3 is 13 amino acids long. The CDR3 region has the DNA TGCGCCAGCAGTCAGGGGACGCAAGAGACCCAGTACTTC. It specifies CASSQGTQETQYF.

This CDR3 reads CASSLRLAGDTQYF. As DNA, the CDR3 is TGTGCCAGCAGTTTAAGACTAGCGGGGGATACGCAGTATTTT. The J gene is TRBJ2-3, the V gene TRBV27; 11 bases agree with TRBD2. V dropped 2 bases and J dropped 6; count of bases not matched to a gene: 1. The germline V gene has CDR1 MNHEY and CDR2 SMNVEV (reference sequence). The CDR3 is 14 residues long.

This clone turned up a few times. The rearrangement links TRBV2 to TRBJ2-2; D tentatively reads TRBD1 or TRBD2 (7 bases each). Trimming cost V 4 bases and J 5 bases, with 14 bases left between them. From germline, CDR1 is SNHLY and CDR2 FYNNEI. CDR3 length equals 15 residues. The CDR3 spells CASSVAGGDTGELFF. In nucleotides, the CDR3 is TGTGCCAGCAGTGTTGCAGGGGGGGATACCGGGGAGCTGTTTTTT.

The gene calls are TRBV7-9 and TRBJ2-1; D uncertain. The V gene's germline CDR1 is SEHNR and CDR2 FQNEAQ (reference sequence). With 5 bases removed from V and 8 bases from J, the gap between germline ends came to 22 bases. CDR3 length: 16 amino acids. The CDR3 bases are TGTGCCAGCAGCCATACGACACAACTGAGGTGGGATGAGCAGTTCTTC. This translates into CASSHTTQLRWDEQFF.

The rearrangement links TRBV5-1 to TRBJ2-3; perhaps TRBD1 as D (6 bases). This CDR3 comprises 15 residues. The V end was cut by 0 bases, the J end by 7 bases, with 15 bases between. Germline CDR1 and CDR2: SGHRS and YFSETQ. The CDR3 bases are TGCGCCAGCAGCTTGGGGGCCGGGACATCGTATACGCAGTATTTT. Translating gives CASSLGAGTSYTQYF.

The chain links TRBV3-1 (or the pseudogene TRBV3-2) to TRBJ1-6; perhaps TRBD1 as D (5 bases). V lost 1 base, J lost 5 bases, and 12 bases lay in between. The CDR3 totals 16 residues. Germline V gives CDR1 LGHDT, CDR2 YNNKEL (reference sequence). CDR3 residues: CASSQGTPAHNSPLHF. The DNA for the CDR3 is TGTGCCAGCAGCCAAGGGACACCGGCCCATAATTCACCCCTCCACTTT.

This clone was found a few times. The chain combines TRBV3-1 (or the pseudogene TRBV3-2) with TRBJ1-3, with TRBD1 identical over 7 bases. CDR3 size: 14 residues. J gave up 4 bases and V 1 base, and 1 base lay outside the gene matches. In germline, CDR1 is LGHDT, CDR2 YNNKEL (reference sequence). The CDR3 DNA reads TGTGCCAGCAGCCAAGGGACAGGAGGAAACACCATATATTTT. It yields the protein CASSQGTGGNTIYF.

The chain carries TRBV6-1 and TRBJ2-7; either TRBD1 or TRBD2 may fit D (5 bases each). This CDR3 comprises 15 residues. V lost 3 bases to trimming and J lost 1 base, with 13 bases between them. CDR1 and CDR2 (germline): MNHNS, SASEGT. Here the CDR3 DNA reads TGTGCCAGCAGTGATTGGGACGGTCGTTCCTACGAGCAGTACTTC. Amino acid sequence: CASSDWDGRSYEQYF.